Shown below are 8 T cell receptor beta chains from a single sample sequenced in a study of early T cells in non-severe SARS-CoV-2 infection. TCRdb re-analysed the 5' RACE reads in MiXCR, keeping a single row per CDR3 protein. The table shows tens of thousands of distinct CDR3 sequences, with more than 9% occurring only once. Sequencing input: whole blood. These receptors were obtained from an adult who was a healthcare worker with PCR-confirmed SARS-CoV-2 infection or an uninfected control (not recorded which).

This clonotype was picked up many times. The genes are TRBV3-1 and TRBJ2-2; no definite D call. CDR1 and CDR2 (germline): LGHDT, YNNKEL (reference sequence). Trimming left V 4 bases short and J 4 bases short, with 10 bases between. This CDR3 is built from 14 residues. CDR3 region: CASSPEVGTGELFF. The CDR3 DNA follows: TGTGCCAGCAGCCCAGAGGTGGGCACCGGGGAGCTGTTTTTT.

This clonotype was recorded many times. This chain joins TRBV6-2 or TRBV6-3 and TRBJ2-5, with D unresolved. V lost 0 bases and J lost 7, with 18 bases in between. The CDR3 totals 16 residues. The V gene's germline CDR1 is MNHEY and CDR2 SVGEGT. The CDR3 DNA reads TGTGCCAGCAGTTACTCCCTCCTAGAGGTACGAGGGACCCAGTACTTC. Translated, it gives CASSYSLLEVRGTQYF.

This clonotype has ten or more counts. CDR3 sequence (DNA): TGTGCCAGCAGTGTGGGGACAGTAAAAAACATTCAGTACTTC. Translating it yields CASSVGTVKNIQYF. The J gene is TRBJ2-4, the V gene TRBV6-1; TRBD1 aligns across 7 bases. J gave up 4 bases and V 4 bases, and 4 bases lay outside the gene matches. Germline CDR1 reads MNHNS; CDR2 reads SASEGT. This CDR3 spans 14 amino acids.

This clonotype appeared many times. This chain joins TRBV7-8 and TRBJ2-2; possibly TRBD1 for D (5 bases). The CDR3 extends over 15 amino acids. In germline, CDR1 is SGHVS, CDR2 FQNEAQ. The ends were cut back, 6 bases at V and 6 bases at J, with 17 bases in the middle. The CDR3 sequence is CASSLGGLGPGELFF. The CDR3 nucleotides are TGTGCCAGCAGTTTGGGTGGCCTGGGGCCCGGGGAGCTGTTTTTT.

The CDR3 DNA reads as TGTGCCATCAGTACCGGGACAGGGGAAAAACTGTTTTTT. This translates into CAISTGTGEKLFF. The chain couples TRBV10-3 to TRBJ1-4; 9 bases fit TRBD1. V shed 5 bases, J shed 8 bases, and the junction held 3 bases outside the gene matches. CDR3 length equals 13 residues. CDR1 and CDR2 from the germline V gene are ENHRY and SYGVKD.

This clonotype has at least ten counts. The genes are TRBV6-5 and TRBJ1-1; D is perhaps TRBD1 (5 bases). The length of the CDR3 is 14 residues. Trimming took 8 bases from V and 0 from J, leaving 13 bases between them. CDR1 is MNHEY and CDR2 is SVGAGI in the germline V gene. The DNA for the CDR3 is TGTGCCAGCTCCTCAGGGTTCATGAACACTGAAGCTTTCTTT. This codes for CASSSGFMNTEAFF.

This clonotype was found a few times. The chain recombines TRBV7-9 with TRBJ1-5; no reliable D call. The germline V gene has CDR1 SEHNR and CDR2 FQNEAQ (reference sequence). Trimming cost V 5 bases and J 5 bases, with 7 bases left between them. The length of the CDR3 is 12 residues. The CDR3 DNA is TGTGCCAGCAGCCAAGATTATCAGCCCCAGCATTTT. Translation: CASSQDYQPQHF.

This clonotype was detected a few times. The chain joins TRBV12-3 or TRBV12-4 to TRBJ2-7, with D maybe TRBD2 (6 bases). V was clipped by 8 bases and J by 1 base, with 15 bases between them. The CDR3 loop spans 14 amino acids. CDR3 DNA sequence: TGTGCCAGCGGCCTGGGGGGTTATTCCTACGAGCAGTACTTC. This sequence encodes CASGLGGYSYEQYF.